One and the same sample provided the 14 T cell receptor beta chains below, sequenced in a study of cytomegalovirus exposure and HLA in healthy donors (dated by TCRdb to the late 2010s). Libraries came from the immunoSEQ multiplex PCR assay. A mixture of 60 forward primers for TCR Vbeta segments and 13 reverse primers for TCR Jbeta segments was used in the multiplex PCR. TCRdb retrieved this table from immuneACCESS and kept in-frame rearrangements only. Not all clones are present; in checked studies, unresolved V genes account for under half, and no reason is known for the remainder. This sample holds about 180,000 clones; 60% to 85% were observed only once. The ten most abundant clones make up approximately 2.9% of the sample. Sequences were obtained from PBMCs. These TCRs come from a male donor in good health and CMV-seronegative.

CDR3 nucleotides: TGTGCCAGCAGTTACTCGACAGCAGATCAGCCCCAGCATTTT. The encoded protein is CASSYSTADQPQHF. The chain combines TRBV6-5 with TRBJ1-5, with a tentative D call TRBD1 (5 bases). The CDR3 has 14 residues. V gave up 0 bases and J gave up 5 bases, with 8 bases separating them. Germline V gene data show CDR1 as MNHEY and CDR2 as SVGAGI.

About this clone itself: The sample holds other DNA sequences that translate to the same CDR3. The V call is TRBV6-5, the J call TRBJ1-6, with 10 bases fitting TRBD1. This CDR3 contains 15 residues. The V and J ends lost 6 bases and 11 bases, in that order; junction bases with no gene match: 10. From germline, CDR1 is MNHEY and CDR2 SVGAGI. This CDR3 reads CASRDGQGETTPLHF. CDR3 sequence (DNA): TGTGCCAGCAGAGACGGACAGGGGGAAACTACACCCCTCCACTTT.

The rearrangement uses TRBV6-1 and TRBJ2-6, with TRBD1 matching over 7 bases. This CDR3 is 15 amino acids long. Trimming cost V 7 bases and J 0 bases; bases outside gene matches: 3. Germline V lookup: CDR1 MNHNS, CDR2 SASEGT. The CDR3 DNA is TGTGCCAGCAATTCAGGGGGCTCTGGGGCCAACGTCCTGACTTTC. Translating it yields CASNSGGSGANVLTF.

This rearrangement joins TRBV28 to TRBJ1-5, with 9 positions matching TRBD1. The CDR3 runs 14 residues. The junction had 9 bases not matched to a gene; V was cut back by 6 bases and J by 9 bases. The V gene's germline CDR1 is MDHEN and CDR2 SYDVKM. The CDR3 loop is CASRNTGGRGPQHF. The CDR3 DNA follows: TGTGCCAGCAGGAACACAGGGGGCCGAGGGCCCCAGCATTTT.

Details on this clone: The same CDR3 arises from other DNA sequences in this sample as well. The genes are TRBV6-5 and TRBJ1-1; 8 positions match TRBD1. The germline CDR1 and CDR2 sequences are MNHEY and SVGAGI. Trimming cost V 5 bases and J 4 bases; bases outside gene matches: 3. CDR3 size: 13 residues. CDR3 sequence (DNA): TGTGCCAGCAGTCGCACAGGGGGCACTGAAGCTTTCTTT. It encodes CASSRTGGTEAFF.

V usage is TRBV6-1 and J usage is TRBJ1-5, with D tentatively TRBD1 (5 bases). Germline V gives CDR1 MNHNS, CDR2 SASEGT. The CDR3 spans 16 residues. Deletions cut 1 base from V and 8 bases from J, with 18 bases between. DNA of the CDR3: TGTGCCAGCAGTGAAGGAAGACGGGGGAGAGTGGAGCCCCAGCATTTT. Translating it yields CASSEGRRGRVEPQHF.

This clone was counted a single time. The chain recombines TRBV5-1 with TRBJ1-5; the match to TRBD1 covers 9 bases. The CDR3 runs to 15 residues. Germline V gene lookup returns CDR1 SGHRS and CDR2 YFSETQ. The J segment lost 6 bases and the V segment lost 2 bases, leaving 6 bases of the junction unmatched. CDR3: CASSLTGGAGQPQHF. DNA of the CDR3: TGCGCCAGCAGCTTAACAGGGGGCGCGGGTCAGCCCCAGCATTTT.

The rearrangement links TRBV5-1 to TRBJ2-1, with a possible D match to TRBD1 (6 bases). There are 16 residues in the CDR3. In germline, CDR1 is SGHRS, CDR2 YFSETQ. Trimming took off 2 bases at V and 0 bases at J, with 12 bases between the two ends. The CDR3 DNA sequence: TGCGCCAGCAGCTTTTACAGGGTCAGCTCCTACAATGAGCAGTTCTTC. Translation gives CASSFYRVSSYNEQFF.

In its sample, this clone ranks as medium-sized. The chain has TRBV4-3 and TRBJ2-1, with 10 bases aligning to TRBD2. With 0 bases clipped from V and 9 bases from J, the junction kept 11 bases outside the gene matches. Germline CDR1 LGHNA, CDR2 YSLEER. The CDR3 has 17 amino acids. The CDR3 bases are TGCGCCAGCAGCCAAGATAAGAGGCTAGCGGGAGCGGGTGAGCAGTTCTTC. Its translation: CASSQDKRLAGAGEQFF.

V usage is TRBV30 and J usage is TRBJ2-3; the match to TRBD2 covers 7 bases. J lost 0 bases, V lost 5 bases, and 8 bases had no gene match. CDR1 GTSNPN and CDR2 SVGIG come from the germline V gene (reference sequence). The CDR3 loop spans 15 amino acids. The CDR3 nucleotides read TGTGCCTGGGACGTGGGAGGGCCCAGCACAGATACGCAGTATTTT. Protein product: CAWDVGGPSTDTQYF.

V is TRBV19 and J is TRBJ1-2; TRBD1 matches at 8 bases. This CDR3 is built from 14 residues. J was trimmed by 4 bases and V by 4 bases; bases with no gene match: 5. CDR1 is LNHDA, CDR2 SQIVND, per germline (reference sequence). This chain's CDR3 is CASSTQTGVYGYTF. CDR3 bases: TGTGCCAGTAGTACACAGACAGGGGTCTATGGCTACACCTTC.

The chain couples TRBV6-6 to TRBJ2-3, with TRBD1 matching 7 bases. This CDR3 comprises 14 residues. V lost 6 bases to trimming and J lost 0 bases; unmatched junction nucleotides: 3. CDR1 is MNHNY, CDR2 SVGAGI, per germline (reference sequence). This CDR3 is CASRTGFSTDTQYF. The CDR3 bases are TGTGCCAGCAGGACAGGGTTTAGCACAGATACGCAGTATTTT.

V is TRBV6-5 and J is TRBJ1-1; D not certain. The CDR3 is made up of 15 amino acids. Germline lookup yields CDR1 MNHEY and CDR2 SVGAGI. V was clipped by 0 bases and J by 0 bases, with 8 bases between them. The DNA of the CDR3 is TGTGCCAGCAGTTACTCTGAGGAATTGAACACTGAAGCTTTCTTT. Its translation is CASSYSEELNTEAFF.

This clone appeared once. V and J are TRBV19 and TRBJ2-7; 11 bases map to TRBD1. J was trimmed by 3 bases and V by 6 bases; bases with no gene match: 7. CDR1 is LNHDA, CDR2 SQIVND, per germline (reference sequence). This CDR3 has 15 residues. CDR3 sequence: CASSQGQGVLYEQYF. CDR3 DNA: TGTGCCAGTAGCCAGGGACAGGGGGTCCTCTACGAGCAGTACTTC.